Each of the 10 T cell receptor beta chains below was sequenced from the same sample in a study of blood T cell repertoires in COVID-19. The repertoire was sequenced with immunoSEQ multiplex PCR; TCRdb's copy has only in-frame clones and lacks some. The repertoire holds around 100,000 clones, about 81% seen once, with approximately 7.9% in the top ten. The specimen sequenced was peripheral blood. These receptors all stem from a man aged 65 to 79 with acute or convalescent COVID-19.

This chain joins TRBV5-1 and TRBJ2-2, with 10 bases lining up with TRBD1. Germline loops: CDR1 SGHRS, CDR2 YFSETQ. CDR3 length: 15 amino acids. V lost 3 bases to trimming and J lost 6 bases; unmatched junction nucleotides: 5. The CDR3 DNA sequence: TGCGCCAGCAGCTGGGGGACAGGGGCGGCCGGGGAGCTGTTTTTT. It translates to CASSWGTGAAGELFF.

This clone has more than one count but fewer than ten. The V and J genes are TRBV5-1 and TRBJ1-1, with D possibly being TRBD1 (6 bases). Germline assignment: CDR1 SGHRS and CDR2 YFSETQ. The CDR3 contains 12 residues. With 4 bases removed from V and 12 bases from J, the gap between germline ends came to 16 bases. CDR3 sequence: CASSATGRGPFF. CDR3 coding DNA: TGCGCCAGCAGCGCTACAGGGCGCGGGCCTTTCTTT.

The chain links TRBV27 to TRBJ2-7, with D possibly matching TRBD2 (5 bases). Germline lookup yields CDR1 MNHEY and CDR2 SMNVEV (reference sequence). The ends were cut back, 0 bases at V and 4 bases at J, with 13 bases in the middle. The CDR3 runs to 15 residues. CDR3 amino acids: CASSLSLTGRYEQYF. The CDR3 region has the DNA TGTGCCAGCAGTTTATCCTTGACGGGAAGGTACGAGCAGTACTTC.

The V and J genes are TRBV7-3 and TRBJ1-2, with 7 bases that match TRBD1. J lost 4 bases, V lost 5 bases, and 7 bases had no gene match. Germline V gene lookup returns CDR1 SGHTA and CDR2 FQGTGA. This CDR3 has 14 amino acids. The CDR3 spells CASSPGTVAYGYTF. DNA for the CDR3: TGTGCCAGCAGCCCAGGGACAGTCGCCTATGGCTACACCTTC.

CDR3 residues: CASSVRGQSTDTQYF. CDR3 in DNA: TGTGCCAGCAGCGTCAGGGGACAGAGCACAGATACGCAGTATTTT. This chain connects TRBV9 to TRBJ2-3; 7 bases map to TRBD1. Losses at the gene ends were 2 bases for V and 0 bases for J; bases not matched to a gene: 3. The CDR3 consists of 15 residues. CDR1 is SGDLS, CDR2 YYNGEE, per germline.

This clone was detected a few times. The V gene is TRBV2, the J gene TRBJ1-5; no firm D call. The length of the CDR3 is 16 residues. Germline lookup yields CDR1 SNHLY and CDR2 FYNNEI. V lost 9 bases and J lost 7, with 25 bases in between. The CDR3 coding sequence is TGTGCCAGTTCATTACAGTCTTCAAATGGTGGACAGCCCCAGCATTTT. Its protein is CASSLQSSNGGQPQHF.

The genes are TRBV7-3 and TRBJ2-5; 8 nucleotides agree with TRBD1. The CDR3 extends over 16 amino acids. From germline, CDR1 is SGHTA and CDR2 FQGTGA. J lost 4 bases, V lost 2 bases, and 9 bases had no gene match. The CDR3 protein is CASSLASDRAGETQYF. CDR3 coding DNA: TGTGCCAGCAGCTTAGCGTCGGACAGGGCTGGAGAGACCCAGTACTTC.

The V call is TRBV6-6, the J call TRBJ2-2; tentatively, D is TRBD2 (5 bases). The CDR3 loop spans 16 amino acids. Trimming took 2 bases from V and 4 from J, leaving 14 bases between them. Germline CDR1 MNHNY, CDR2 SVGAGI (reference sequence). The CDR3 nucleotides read TGTGCCAGCAGTTACGGGCGGGCCGGTGGCACCGGGGAGCTGTTTTTT. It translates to CASSYGRAGGTGELFF.

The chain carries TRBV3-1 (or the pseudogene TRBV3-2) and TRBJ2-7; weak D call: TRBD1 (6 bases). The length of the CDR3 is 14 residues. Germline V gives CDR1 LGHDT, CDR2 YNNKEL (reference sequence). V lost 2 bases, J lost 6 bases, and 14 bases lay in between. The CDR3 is CASSQRTESFEQYF. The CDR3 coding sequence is TGTGCCAGCAGCCAAAGGACAGAAAGCTTCGAGCAGTACTTC.

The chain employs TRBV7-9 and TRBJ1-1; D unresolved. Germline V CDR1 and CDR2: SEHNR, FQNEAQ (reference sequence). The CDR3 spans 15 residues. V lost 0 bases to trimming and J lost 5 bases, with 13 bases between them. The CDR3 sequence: CASSLARSTGTEAFF. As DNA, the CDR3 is TGTGCCAGCAGCTTAGCTCGGTCGACGGGGACTGAAGCTTTCTTT.